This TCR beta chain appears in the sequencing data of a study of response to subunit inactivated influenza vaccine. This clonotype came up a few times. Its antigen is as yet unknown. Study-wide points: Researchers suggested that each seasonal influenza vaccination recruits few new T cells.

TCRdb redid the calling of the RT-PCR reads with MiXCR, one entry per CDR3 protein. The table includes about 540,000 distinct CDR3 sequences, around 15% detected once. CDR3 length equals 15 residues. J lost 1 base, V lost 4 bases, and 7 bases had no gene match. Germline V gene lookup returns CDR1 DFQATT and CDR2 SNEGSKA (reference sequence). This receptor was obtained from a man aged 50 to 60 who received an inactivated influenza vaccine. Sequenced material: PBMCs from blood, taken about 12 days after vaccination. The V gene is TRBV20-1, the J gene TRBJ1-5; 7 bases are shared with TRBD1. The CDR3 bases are TGCAGTGCTATAACAGGGGCGGGCAGCAATCAGCCCCAGCATTTT. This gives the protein CSAITGAGSNQPQHF.